Here is one T cell receptor (beta chain) with its context. The data were taken from a study of blood T cell repertoires in COVID-19. At the level of the study: In each case, the material was cDNA or gDNA derived from T cells, B-cell-depleted T cells, or PBMCs.

Participant ages covered roughly 18 to 89 years across 24 US areas. This table comes from immunoSEQ multiplex PCR, and its TCRdb copy is limited to in-frame clones, with some not included. The table records around 250,000 clones, approximately 88% of them present only once. The CDR3 is 13 amino acids. V lost 4 bases and J 4 bases, leaving 10 bases between the germline ends. Looked up from germline, CDR1 is LNHNV and CDR2 is YYDKDF (reference sequence). The clonotype comes from a woman between 40 and 55 years old who had been exposed to COVID-19. The rearrangement uses TRBV15 and TRBJ1-2; D call uncertain. The sample consisted of PBMCs or T cells enriched from blood (not recorded which). The CDR3 sequence is CATSNAGSYGYTF. In DNA form, the CDR3 reads TGTGCCACCAGCAACGCGGGGTCCTATGGCTACACCTTC.